What follows are 14 T cell receptor beta chains derived from one specimen sequenced in a study of Graves' ophthalmopathy and Graves' hyperthyroidism. Amplification targeted the TCR beta CDR3 regions, with RNA transcripts as the source material. In the first round, RT-PCR was carried out with HTBI primers, and a multiplex PCR formed the second round. TCRdb independently ran MiXCR on the multiplex PCR reads; one entry per CDR3 protein. The sample holds around 1.1 million distinct CDR3 sequences, approximately 35% seen once. What was sequenced was peripheral blood or thyroid tissue (not recorded which). These receptors all come from an adult man with Graves' hyperthyroidism.

Concerning this clonotype itself: A read error may account for a junction end that differs from germline. This chain links TRBV2 with TRBJ2-2; D perhaps matches TRBD2 (6 bases). Germline CDR1 and CDR2: SNHLY and FYNNEI. This CDR3 contains 14 residues. The CDR3 here is CASSEEAVPGELLF. CDR3 nucleotides: TGTGCCAGCAGTGAAGAGGCCGTTCCGGGGGAGCTGCTTTTT.

The chain combines TRBV19 with TRBJ1-1; 8 bases map to TRBD1. V lost 2 bases and J lost 6; bases outside the gene matches: 5. Per the germline V gene, CDR1 is LNHDA and CDR2 is SQIVND (reference sequence). This CDR3 comprises 14 residues. CDR3 sequence: CASSIQGAGAEAFF. The CDR3 DNA is TGTGCCAGTAGTATACAGGGGGCAGGCGCTGAAGCTTTCTTT.

A remark on this clonotype: The conserved closing phenylalanine or tryptophan is absent in this CDR3, likely reflecting a read error. The DNA is left out, because the CDR3 cannot be placed on it with certainty; the CDR3 is given as TCRdb lists it. The chain carries TRBV15 and TRBJ2-6; whether TRBD1, the table's D call, matches the DNA was not checked. The CDR3 has 14 residues if both end residues are counted. Germline V gene data show CDR1 as LNHNV and CDR2 as YYDKDF (reference sequence). This chain's CDR3 is CATSRGGAPGTTNT.

This clonotype was detected a few times. J is TRBJ1-2 and V is TRBV5-1; TRBD1 might be the D (5 bases). Germline assignment: CDR1 SGHRS and CDR2 YFSETQ. The CDR3 runs to 16 residues. Trimming left V 0 bases short and J 4 bases short, with 16 bases between. CDR3 amino acids: CASSLETGRGGYGYTF. CDR3 coding DNA: TGCGCCAGCAGCTTGGAAACGGGGAGGGGCGGCTATGGCTACACCTTC.

The chain joins TRBV4-2 to TRBJ2-2; D remains unclear. CDR1 and CDR2 from the germline V gene are LGHNA and YNFKEQ. Between the trimmed V and J ends, which lost 4 bases and 7 bases, there was a span of 10 bases. This CDR3 contains 13 residues. CDR3 sequence (DNA): TGTGCCAGCAGCCCATCAGACGTCGGGGAGCTGTTTTTT. This encodes CASSPSDVGELFF.

V usage is TRBV10-3 and J usage is TRBJ1-1; 9 bases are a match to TRBD1. Germline CDR1 is ENHRY and CDR2 is SYGVKD. With V trimmed by 10 bases and J by 6 bases, 15 bases remained unmatched. The CDR3 runs 15 residues. In nucleotides, the CDR3 is TGTGCCAGCAGGCAGGGACAGGGTTTAGAGCCTGAAGCTTTCTTT. Protein sequence: CASRQGQGLEPEAFF.

V gene TRBV7-9 combines with J gene TRBJ1-1, with D tentatively TRBD1 (6 bases). This CDR3 has 12 residues. From germline, CDR1 is SEHNR and CDR2 FQNEAQ (reference sequence). V lost 5 bases and J lost 10, with 14 bases in between. This CDR3 is CASSPRGITAFF. DNA for the CDR3: TGTGCCAGCAGCCCTAGGGGGATTACAGCTTTCTTT. Full variable domain (rest looked up from reference TRBV7-9 and TRBJ1-1): DTGVSQNPRHKITKRGQNVTFRCDPISEHNRLYWYRQTLGQGPEFLTYFQNEAQLEKSRLLSDRFSAERPKGSFSTLEIQRTEQGDSAMYLCASSPRGITAFFGQGTRLTVV.

At least ten counts were recorded for this clonotype. This chain connects TRBV2 to TRBJ1-6; D gene ambiguous. The CDR3 extends over 11 amino acids. The ends were cut back, 7 bases at V and 7 bases at J, with 5 bases in the middle. Per germline, CDR1 SNHLY and CDR2 FYNNEI. The DNA of the CDR3 is TGTGCCAGCACTATGAATTCACCCCTCCACTTT. Protein product: CASTMNSPLHF.

A remark on this clonotype: This may arise from a read error, as a much more abundant clone is one base away. The chain joins TRBV2 to TRBJ1-2, with TRBD1 matching over 7 bases. The CDR3 has 15 residues. Germline loops: CDR1 SNHLY, CDR2 FYNNEI. After removal of 4 bases from V and 2 bases from J, the junction contained 7 bases not matched to a gene. Written as DNA, the CDR3 is TGTGCCAGCAGTGTGCAACAGGGGTTAAACTATGGCTACACCTTC. Residues: CASSVQQGLNYGYTF.

This clonotype was observed a handful of times. The rearrangement links TRBV4-1 to TRBJ2-2; D may be TRBD2 (5 bases). The V and J ends lost 0 bases and 7 bases respectively, with 9 bases between them. Germline CDR1 reads MGHRA; CDR2 reads YSYEKL. The CDR3 contains 14 residues. CDR3 sequence (DNA): TGCGCCAGCAGCCAAGATCCCGGGAACGGGGAGCTGTTTTTT. Translated: CASSQDPGNGELFF.

This clonotype was recorded only once. The V call is TRBV28, the J call TRBJ1-1; D is perhaps TRBD1 (5 bases). This CDR3 region has 14 residues. Germline lookup yields CDR1 MDHEN and CDR2 SYDVKM. The V gene lost 1 base and the J gene lost 7 bases, with 13 bases spanning the gap. This CDR3 reads CASSLSAGGGEAFF. The CDR3, as DNA: TGTGCCAGCAGTTTATCCGCAGGTGGGGGTGAAGCTTTCTTT.

Concerning this clonotype itself: This may be a read error, as it is one base from a much larger clone. The genes are TRBV29-1 and TRBJ2-7; D could derive from TRBD1 or TRBD2 (5 bases each). V lost 6 bases, J lost 5 bases, and 17 bases lay in between. The CDR3 has 13 residues. The germline gives CDR1 SQVTM, CDR2 ANQGSEA. The CDR3 coding sequence is TGCAGCGTCGCGGACCCGGGGCCTCACGAGCAGTACTTC. Translated: CSVADPGPHEQYF.

The chain's CDR3 is CASRIGDLGEQYF. DNA for the CDR3: TGTGCCAGCAGGATCGGGGATTTGGGGGAGCAGTACTTC. The J gene is TRBJ2-7, the V gene TRBV7-9; D is possibly TRBD2 (5 bases). This CDR3 spans 13 amino acids. V was cut by 6 bases and J by 7 bases, with 16 bases left in between. Germline CDR1 SEHNR, CDR2 FQNEAQ (reference sequence).

The J gene is TRBJ2-7, the V gene TRBV12-3 or TRBV12-4, with 8 bases identical to TRBD2. The J segment lost 3 bases and the V segment lost 5 bases, leaving 12 bases of the junction unmatched. The CDR3 runs 16 residues. CDR3 protein: CASSEAISGTVYEQYF. The CDR3 DNA sequence: TGTGCCAGCAGTGAAGCAATTAGCGGGACCGTCTACGAGCAGTACTTC.